The 4 T cell receptor beta chains below were found in one sample sequenced in a study of OX40 agonist ivuxolimab in advanced cancers. Sequencing was performed with immunoSEQ multiplex PCR; in TCRdb, only in-frame clones are kept and a portion is missing. The data show approximately 75,000 clones, with more than 75% seen just once and 6.1% held by the top ten. Sample: CD4+ or CD8+ T cells sorted from blood, taken in a trial of the OX40 agonist ivuxolimab. The source of these receptors is an adult with an advanced solid tumor such as melanoma, head and neck, liver or kidney cancer.

The rearrangement joins TRBV9 to TRBJ2-5; 10 nucleotides match TRBD1. This CDR3 has 15 residues. J lost 5 bases, V lost 0 bases, and 4 bases had no gene match. Germline V gene lookup returns CDR1 SGDLS and CDR2 YYNGEE. CDR3 DNA: TGTGCCAGCAGCGTAGGGACAGGGGGTAGTGAGACCCAGTACTTC. Residues: CASSVGTGGSETQYF.

The DNA for the CDR3 is TGTGCCAGCAGTTTAAATAGGGGGGGGCATTACCCCTACAATGAGCAGTTCTTC. Residues: CASSLNRGGHYPYNEQFF. J is TRBJ2-1 and V is TRBV27, with D maybe TRBD2 (7 bases). CDR3 size: 18 residues. Germline CDR1 MNHEY, CDR2 SMNVEV (reference sequence). V shed 2 bases and J shed 2 bases, with 19 bases lying between them.

This rearrangement joins TRBV11-2 to TRBJ2-1; 7 bases align to TRBD1. The germline V gene encodes CDR1 SGHAT and CDR2 FQNNGV. With 7 bases clipped from V and 7 bases from J, the junction kept 10 bases outside the gene matches. CDR3 size: 14 residues. The CDR3 nucleotides are TGTGCCAGCACCGACAGGGCCGGGTTAAATGAGCAGTTCTTC. Translation: CASTDRAGLNEQFF.

The gene calls are TRBV10-3 and TRBJ1-2, with D unclear. CDR1 ENHRY and CDR2 SYGVKD come from the germline V gene. The CDR3 contains 12 residues. The germline V and J ends were trimmed by 3 bases and 4 bases, with 6 bases remaining between them. This CDR3 reads CAISDGFYGYTF. CDR3 coding DNA: TGTGCCATCAGTGACGGGTTCTATGGCTACACCTTC.